These 3 T cell receptor beta chains came from one sample sequenced in a study of siplizumab effects on memory and regulatory T cells. TCRdb's table, derived via immunoSEQ multiplex PCR, lists solely in-frame clones and lacks some. Counted here are 55,000 to 80,000 clones, about 80% occurring once; the ten biggest clones make up about 0.4%. Sequencing used memory CD4+ T cells sorted from blood. The receptor set was obtained from a human donor in good health.

The V and J genes are TRBV5-4 and TRBJ1-4; 9 bases align to TRBD1. There are 15 residues in the CDR3. Germline loops: CDR1 SGHNT, CDR2 YYREEE (reference sequence). Trimming removed 4 bases from V and 8 bases from J; junction bases left unmatched: 9. The CDR3 nucleotides read TGTGCCAGCAGCGATGACAGGGGGTATAAGGAAAAACTGTTTTTT. Encoded protein: CASSDDRGYKEKLFF.

This rearrangement joins TRBV6-6 to TRBJ2-2; 8 bases match TRBD1. The J segment lost 2 bases and the V segment lost 4 bases, leaving 3 bases of the junction unmatched. Germline CDR1 is MNHNY and CDR2 is SVGAGI (reference sequence). CDR3 size: 15 residues. CDR3 sequence: CASSLGTGNTGELFF. The CDR3 nucleotides read TGTGCCAGCAGTTTGGGGACAGGCAACACCGGGGAGCTGTTTTTT.

CDR3 DNA sequence: TGTGCCAGCAGCTTAGCCTTGGGGACTAGCGGGGGGGCCCAAGAGACCCAGTACTTC. Translating gives CASSLALGTSGGAQETQYF. The chain uses TRBV7-7 and TRBJ2-5; 16 bases align to TRBD2. Germline V gives CDR1 SSHAT, CDR2 FNYEAQ (reference sequence). V shed 0 bases, J shed 1 base, and the junction held 5 bases outside the gene matches. The CDR3 is made up of 19 amino acids.